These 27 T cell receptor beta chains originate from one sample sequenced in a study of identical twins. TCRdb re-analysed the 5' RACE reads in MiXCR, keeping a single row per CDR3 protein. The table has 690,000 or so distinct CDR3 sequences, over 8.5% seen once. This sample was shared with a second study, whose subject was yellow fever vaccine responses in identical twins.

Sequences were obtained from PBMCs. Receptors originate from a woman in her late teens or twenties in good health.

This chain's CDR3 is CASSVDTSNQPQHF. The CDR3 coding sequence is TGTGCCAGCAGTGTGGACACGAGCAATCAGCCCCAGCATTTT. V usage is TRBV6-1 and J usage is TRBJ1-5, with D maybe TRBD1 (5 bases). There are 14 residues in the CDR3. Germline CDR1 MNHNS, CDR2 SASEGT. The V end lost 4 bases, the J end lost 1 base, and 8 bases lay between the germline ends.

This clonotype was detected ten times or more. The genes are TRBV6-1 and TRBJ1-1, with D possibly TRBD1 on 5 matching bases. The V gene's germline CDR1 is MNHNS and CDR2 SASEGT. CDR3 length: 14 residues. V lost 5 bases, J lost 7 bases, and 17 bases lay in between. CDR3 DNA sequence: TGTGCCAGCAGTAGACGGGACCAGAACGGTGAAGCTTTCTTT. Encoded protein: CASSRRDQNGEAFF.

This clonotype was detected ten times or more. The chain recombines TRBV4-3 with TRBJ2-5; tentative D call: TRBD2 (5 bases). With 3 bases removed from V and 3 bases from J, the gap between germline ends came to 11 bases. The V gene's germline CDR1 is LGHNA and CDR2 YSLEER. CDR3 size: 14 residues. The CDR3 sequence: CASSQSIAKETQYF. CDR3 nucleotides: TGCGCCAGCAGCCAGAGCATAGCGAAAGAGACCCAGTACTTC.

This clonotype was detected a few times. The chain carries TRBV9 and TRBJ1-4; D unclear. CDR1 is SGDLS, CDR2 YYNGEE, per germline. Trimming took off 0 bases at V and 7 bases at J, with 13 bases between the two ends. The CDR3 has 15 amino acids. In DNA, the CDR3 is TGTGCCAGCAGCGTAGCGGGGAGTTTCGGTGAAAAACTGTTTTTT. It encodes CASSVAGSFGEKLFF.

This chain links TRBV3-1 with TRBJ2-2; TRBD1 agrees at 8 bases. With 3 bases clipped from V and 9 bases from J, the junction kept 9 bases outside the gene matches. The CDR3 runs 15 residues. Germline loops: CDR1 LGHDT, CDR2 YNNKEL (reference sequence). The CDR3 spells CASSHWTGPRRELFF. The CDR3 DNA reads TGTGCCAGCAGCCACTGGACAGGGCCGCGTAGGGAGCTGTTTTTT.

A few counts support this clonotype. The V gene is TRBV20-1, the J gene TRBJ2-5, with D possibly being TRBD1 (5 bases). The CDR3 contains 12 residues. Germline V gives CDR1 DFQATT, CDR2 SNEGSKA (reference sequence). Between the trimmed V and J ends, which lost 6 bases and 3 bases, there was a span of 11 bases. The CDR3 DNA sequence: TGCAGTGCGACCCCAGGGAAAGAGACCCAGTACTTC. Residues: CSATPGKETQYF.

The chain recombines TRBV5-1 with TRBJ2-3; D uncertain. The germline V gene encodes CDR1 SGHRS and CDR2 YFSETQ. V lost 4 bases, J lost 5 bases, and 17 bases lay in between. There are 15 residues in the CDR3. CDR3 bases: TGCGCCAGCAGCCCAGGTGCGGCCGGTGGAGATACGCAGTATTTT. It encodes CASSPGAAGGDTQYF.

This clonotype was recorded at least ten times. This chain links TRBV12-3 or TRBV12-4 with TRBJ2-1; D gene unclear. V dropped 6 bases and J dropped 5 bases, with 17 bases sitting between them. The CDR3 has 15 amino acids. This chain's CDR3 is CASRPQLTSNNEQFF. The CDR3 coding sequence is TGTGCCAGCAGGCCACAACTCACATCCAACAATGAGCAGTTCTTC.

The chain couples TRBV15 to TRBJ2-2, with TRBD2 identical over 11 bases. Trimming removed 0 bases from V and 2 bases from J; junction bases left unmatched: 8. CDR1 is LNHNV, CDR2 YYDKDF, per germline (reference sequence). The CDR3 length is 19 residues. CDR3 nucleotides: TGTGCCACCAGCAGAGATCCTAGCGGGAGGACCACTAACACCGGGGAGCTGTTTTTT. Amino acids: CATSRDPSGRTTNTGELFF.

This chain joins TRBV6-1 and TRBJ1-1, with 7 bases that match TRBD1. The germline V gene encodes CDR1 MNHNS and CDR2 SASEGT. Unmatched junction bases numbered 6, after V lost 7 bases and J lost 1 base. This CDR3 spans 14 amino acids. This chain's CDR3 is CASNTGASNTEAFF. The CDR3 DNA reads TGTGCCAGCAATACAGGGGCCTCGAACACTGAAGCTTTCTTT.

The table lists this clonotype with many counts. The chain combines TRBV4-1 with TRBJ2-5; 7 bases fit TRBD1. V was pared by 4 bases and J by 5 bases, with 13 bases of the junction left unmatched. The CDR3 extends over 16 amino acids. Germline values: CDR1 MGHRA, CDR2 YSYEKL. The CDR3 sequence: CASSPEQTGFGETQYF. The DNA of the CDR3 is TGCGCCAGCAGCCCTGAGCAGACAGGGTTTGGGGAGACCCAGTACTTC.

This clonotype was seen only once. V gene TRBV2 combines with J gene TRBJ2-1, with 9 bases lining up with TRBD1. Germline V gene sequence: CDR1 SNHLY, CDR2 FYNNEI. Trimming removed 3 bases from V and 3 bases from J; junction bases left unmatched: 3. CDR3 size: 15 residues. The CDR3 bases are TGTGCCAGCAGTGAGGGGACAGGGCTCTACAATGAGCAGTTCTTC. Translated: CASSEGTGLYNEQFF.

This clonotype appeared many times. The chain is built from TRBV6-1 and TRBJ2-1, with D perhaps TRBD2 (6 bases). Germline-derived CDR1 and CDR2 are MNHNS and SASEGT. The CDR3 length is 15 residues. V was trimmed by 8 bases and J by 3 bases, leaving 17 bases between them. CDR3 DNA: TGTGCCAGCCTCCAGGGAGGAAAGGTCTACAATGAGCAGTTCTTC. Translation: CASLQGGKVYNEQFF.

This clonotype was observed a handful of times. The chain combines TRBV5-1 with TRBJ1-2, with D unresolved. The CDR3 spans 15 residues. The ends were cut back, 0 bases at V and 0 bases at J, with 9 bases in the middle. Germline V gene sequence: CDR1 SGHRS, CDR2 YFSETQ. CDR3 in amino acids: CASSLVPGTNYGYTF. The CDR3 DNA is TGCGCCAGCAGCTTGGTCCCGGGCACTAACTATGGCTACACCTTC.

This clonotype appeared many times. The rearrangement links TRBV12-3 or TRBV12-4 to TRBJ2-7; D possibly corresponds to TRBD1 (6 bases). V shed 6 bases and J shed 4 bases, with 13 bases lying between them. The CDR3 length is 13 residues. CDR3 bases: TGTGCCAGCAGCATCACAGGGAGTTACGAGCAGTACTTC. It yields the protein CASSITGSYEQYF.

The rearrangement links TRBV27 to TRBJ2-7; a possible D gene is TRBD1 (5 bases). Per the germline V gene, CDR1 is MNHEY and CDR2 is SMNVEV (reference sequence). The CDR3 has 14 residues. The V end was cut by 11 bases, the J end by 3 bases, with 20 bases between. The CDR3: CAGTAATENYEQYF. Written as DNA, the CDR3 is TGTGCCGGCACGGCGGCGACAGAGAACTACGAGCAGTACTTC.

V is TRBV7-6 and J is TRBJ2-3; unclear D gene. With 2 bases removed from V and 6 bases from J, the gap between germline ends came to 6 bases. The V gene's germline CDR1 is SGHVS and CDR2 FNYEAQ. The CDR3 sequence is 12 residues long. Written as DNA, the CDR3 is TGTGCCAGCAGCTTACCCTGGGATACGCAGTATTTT. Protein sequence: CASSLPWDTQYF.

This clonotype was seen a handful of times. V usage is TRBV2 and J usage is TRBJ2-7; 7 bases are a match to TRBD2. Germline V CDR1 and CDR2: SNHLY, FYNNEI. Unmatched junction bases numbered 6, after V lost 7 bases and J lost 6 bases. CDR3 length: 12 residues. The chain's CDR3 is CASNLADGEQYF. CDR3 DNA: TGTGCCAGCAACCTAGCGGATGGCGAGCAGTACTTC.

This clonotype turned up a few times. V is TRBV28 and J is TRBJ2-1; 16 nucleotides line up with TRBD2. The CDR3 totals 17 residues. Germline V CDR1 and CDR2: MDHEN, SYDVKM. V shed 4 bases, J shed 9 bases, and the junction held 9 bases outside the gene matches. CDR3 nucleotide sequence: TGTGCCAGCAGTTCCCTGGGACTAGCGGGGGGGCTCGGTGAGCAGTTCTTC. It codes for CASSSLGLAGGLGEQFF.

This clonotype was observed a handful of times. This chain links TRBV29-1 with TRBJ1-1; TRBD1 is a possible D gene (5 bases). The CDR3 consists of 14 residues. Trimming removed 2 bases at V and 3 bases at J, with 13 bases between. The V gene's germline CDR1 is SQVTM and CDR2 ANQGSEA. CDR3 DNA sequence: TGCAGCGTTGAATTTGGCCAGGGTCACACTGAAGCTTTCTTT. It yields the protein CSVEFGQGHTEAFF. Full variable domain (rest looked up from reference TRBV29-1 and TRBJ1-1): SAVISQKPSRDICQRGTSLTIQCQVDSQVTMMFWYRQQPGQSLTLIATANQGSEATYESGFVIDKFPISRPNLTFSTLTVSNMSPEDSSIYLCSVEFGQGHTEAFFGQGTRLTVV.

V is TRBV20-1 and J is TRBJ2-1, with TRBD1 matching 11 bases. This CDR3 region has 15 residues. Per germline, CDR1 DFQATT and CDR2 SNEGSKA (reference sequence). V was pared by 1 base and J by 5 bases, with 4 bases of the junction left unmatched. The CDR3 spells CSARGGTGGNNEQFF. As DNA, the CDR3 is TGCAGTGCTAGAGGGGGGACAGGGGGGAACAATGAGCAGTTCTTC.

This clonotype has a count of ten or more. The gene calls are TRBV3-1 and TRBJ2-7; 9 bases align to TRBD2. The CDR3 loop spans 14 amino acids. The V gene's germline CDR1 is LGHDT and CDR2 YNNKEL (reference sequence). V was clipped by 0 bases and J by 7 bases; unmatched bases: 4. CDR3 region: CASSQDRLAVEQYF. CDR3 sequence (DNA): TGTGCCAGCAGCCAAGATAGACTAGCGGTAGAGCAGTACTTC.

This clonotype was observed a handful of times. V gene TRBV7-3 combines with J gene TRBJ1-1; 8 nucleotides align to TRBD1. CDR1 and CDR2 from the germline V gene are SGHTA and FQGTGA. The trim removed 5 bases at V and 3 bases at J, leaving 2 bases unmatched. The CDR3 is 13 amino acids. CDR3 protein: CASSMTGDTEAFF. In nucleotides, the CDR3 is TGTGCCAGCAGCATGACAGGGGACACTGAAGCTTTCTTT.

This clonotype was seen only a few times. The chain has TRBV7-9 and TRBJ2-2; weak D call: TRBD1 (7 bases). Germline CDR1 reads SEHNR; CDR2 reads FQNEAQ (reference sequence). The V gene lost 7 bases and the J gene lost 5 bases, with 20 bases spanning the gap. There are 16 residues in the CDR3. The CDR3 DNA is TGTGCCAGCATCGGGCCGGGGCCAGGGGGGACCGGGGAGCTGTTTTTT. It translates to CASIGPGPGGTGELFF.

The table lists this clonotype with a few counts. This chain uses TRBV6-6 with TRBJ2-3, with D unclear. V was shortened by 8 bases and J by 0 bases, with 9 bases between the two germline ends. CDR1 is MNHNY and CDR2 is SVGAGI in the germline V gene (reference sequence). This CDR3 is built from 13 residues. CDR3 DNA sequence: TGTGCCAGCGGAGATTGGAGCACAGATACGCAGTATTTT. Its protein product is CASGDWSTDTQYF.

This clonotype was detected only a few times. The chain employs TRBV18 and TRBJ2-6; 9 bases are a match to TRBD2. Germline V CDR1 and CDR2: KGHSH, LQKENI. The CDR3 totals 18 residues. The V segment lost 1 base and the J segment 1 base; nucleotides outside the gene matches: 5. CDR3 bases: TGTGCCAGCTCACCACTGCGGGAGGGCGTGTCTGGGGCCAACGTCCTGACTTTC. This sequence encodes CASSPLREGVSGANVLTF.

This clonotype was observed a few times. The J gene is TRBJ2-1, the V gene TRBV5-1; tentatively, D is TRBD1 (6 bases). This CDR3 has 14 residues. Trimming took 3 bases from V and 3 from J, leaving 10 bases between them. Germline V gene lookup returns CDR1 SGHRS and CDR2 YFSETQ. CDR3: CASSSQGNYNEQFF. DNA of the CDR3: TGCGCCAGCAGCTCCCAGGGGAACTACAATGAGCAGTTCTTC.